Listed here is a single T cell receptor (beta chain). Its antigen is still unknown. Produced via immunoSEQ multiplex PCR; TCRdb's table is partial and in-frame only. The sample lists about 34,000 clones; around 90% were seen once. These data come from a study of a mutant IDH1 vaccine in newly diagnosed glioma. CDR1 MNHEY and CDR2 SVGAGI come from the germline V gene. The CDR3 has 16 amino acids. J gave up 4 bases and V 0 bases, and 8 bases lay outside the gene matches. As to time point: week 47, end of study. One vaccine dose held 300 ug of mutant IDH1 20-mer peptide and came with topical imiquimod. The source is a woman aged 40 to 50 with glioma. Sequenced material: PBMCs, taken from a glioma patient whose treatment included an IDH1 peptide vaccine. The rearrangement uses TRBV6-5 and TRBJ1-1; 7 nucleotides align to TRBD1. The DNA for the CDR3 is TGTGCCAGCAGTTACTCACCGACAGGGATACGCACTGAAGCTTTCTTT. Translation gives CASSYSPTGIRTEAFF.